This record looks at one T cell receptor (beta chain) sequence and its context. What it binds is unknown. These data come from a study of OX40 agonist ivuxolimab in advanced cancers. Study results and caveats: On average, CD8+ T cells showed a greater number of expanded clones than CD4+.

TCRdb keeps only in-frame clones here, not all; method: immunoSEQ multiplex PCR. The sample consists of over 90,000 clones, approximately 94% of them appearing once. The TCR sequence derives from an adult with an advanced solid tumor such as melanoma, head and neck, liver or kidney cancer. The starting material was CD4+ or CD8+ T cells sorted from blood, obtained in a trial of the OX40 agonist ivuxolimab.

This CDR3 is CASRPRGGGGEAFF. Written as DNA, the CDR3 is TGTGCCAGCAGACCAAGGGGCGGAGGGGGTGAAGCTTTCTTT. The chain has TRBV11-2 and TRBJ1-1; D might be TRBD1 (6 bases). The V end was cut by 6 bases, the J end by 7 bases, with 18 bases between. Germline assignment: CDR1 SGHAT and CDR2 FQNNGV. The CDR3 extends over 14 amino acids.